This TCR beta chain was identified in a study of response to subunit inactivated influenza vaccine. The study's findings and limits: Few new T cells, the authors suggested, are recruited by each seasonal influenza vaccination.

V dropped 6 bases and J dropped 0; count of bases not matched to a gene: 4. Germline V gene lookup returns CDR1 DFQATT and CDR2 SNEGSKA (reference sequence). There are 13 residues in the CDR3. This clonotype was observed a handful of times. Antigen unknown. TCRdb called the RT-PCR reads again in MiXCR, with one record for every CDR3 protein. The sample yields 700,000 to 900,000 distinct CDR3 sequences, 21% seen once. Sequenced material: PBMCs from blood, taken roughly 5 days after vaccination. The rearrangement uses TRBV20-1 and TRBJ1-1; 7 bases are a match to TRBD1. This clonotype originated in a man aged 50-60 years who received an inactivated influenza vaccine. The CDR3 reads CSAQDRVNTEAFF. The CDR3 bases are TGCAGTGCCCAAGACAGGGTGAACACTGAAGCTTTCTTT.